These 27 T cell receptor beta chains came from one sample sequenced in a study of T cells in localized non-small cell lung cancer. The repertoire was sequenced with immunoSEQ multiplex PCR; TCRdb's copy has only in-frame clones and lacks some. The table includes about 26,000 clones, roughly 80% detected once. The material sequenced was peripheral blood, taken before any cancer treatment. The receptor set was obtained from a man aged 40 to 70 with stage III squamous cell lung carcinoma.

This chain connects TRBV7-8 to TRBJ2-1; maybe TRBD1 (6 bases). This CDR3 has 18 amino acids. Deletions cut 7 bases from V and 0 bases from J, with 22 bases between. CDR1 is SGHVS and CDR2 is FQNEAQ in the germline V gene. CDR3 DNA: TGTGCCAGCATCTCTCAGGGGCCACCAGGTTACTCCTACAATGAGCAGTTCTTC. It yields the protein CASISQGPPGYSYNEQFF.

This clone was counted once. The chain is built from TRBV6-5 and TRBJ1-4, with D possibly TRBD1 on 5 matching bases. CDR1 and CDR2 from the germline V gene are MNHEY and SVGAGI. The CDR3 is 14 residues long. V was clipped by 6 bases and J by 6 bases, with 14 bases between them. CDR3: CASSGRGGDEKLFF. The CDR3 nucleotides are TGTGCCAGCAGCGGACGGGGAGGGGATGAAAAACTGTTTTTT.

The gene calls are TRBV28 and TRBJ2-7, with TRBD1 matching over 8 bases. This CDR3 has 14 amino acids. Germline CDR1 reads MDHEN; CDR2 reads SYDVKM. The V gene end was trimmed by 5 bases and the J gene end by 5 bases; junction bases not matched to a gene: 8. The CDR3 DNA reads TGTGCCAGCAGTCGTTGGCAGGGGGCCGACGAGCAGTACTTC. Protein product: CASSRWQGADEQYF.

J is TRBJ2-1 and V is TRBV6-1; D gene ambiguous. Trimming stripped 3 bases from V and 5 bases from J, with 5 bases between. The germline V gene has CDR1 MNHNS and CDR2 SASEGT. CDR3 size: 12 residues. CDR3 loop: CASSDFDNEQFF. CDR3 bases: TGTGCCAGCAGTGATTTTGACAATGAGCAGTTCTTC.

V gene TRBV19 combines with J gene TRBJ1-1; TRBD1 might be the D (5 bases). Trimming took 1 base from V and 2 from J, leaving 17 bases between them. Looked up from germline, CDR1 is LNHDA and CDR2 is SQIVND (reference sequence). The CDR3 loop spans 17 amino acids. CDR3: CASSIARAAGINTEAFF. CDR3 DNA sequence: TGTGCCAGTAGTATAGCGAGGGCGGCAGGGATAAACACTGAAGCTTTCTTT. Combining the CDR3 with reference TRBV19 and TRBJ1-1 gives the whole variable domain DGGITQSPKYLFRKEGQNVTLSCEQNLNHDAMYWYRQDPGQGLRLIYYSQIVNDFQKGDIAEGYSVSREKKESFPLTVTSAQKNPTAFYLCASSIARAAGINTEAFFGQGTRLTVV.

The V call is TRBV19, the J call TRBJ2-7, with a weak D call TRBD2 (6 bases). V lost 6 bases to trimming and J lost 0 bases, with 15 bases between them. The CDR3 runs 15 residues. Germline loops: CDR1 LNHDA, CDR2 SQIVND (reference sequence). The CDR3: CASREGGASSYEQYF. The CDR3 DNA sequence: TGTGCCAGTAGGGAAGGCGGGGCCAGCTCCTACGAGCAGTACTTC. The full variable domain, rest sourced from reference TRBV19 and TRBJ2-7, is DGGITQSPKYLFRKEGQNVTLSCEQNLNHDAMYWYRQDPGQGLRLIYYSQIVNDFQKGDIAEGYSVSREKKESFPLTVTSAQKNPTAFYLCASREGGASSYEQYFGPGTRLTVT.

The chain couples TRBV2 to TRBJ1-2, with D possibly TRBD1 on 6 matching bases. The V and J ends lost 3 bases and 6 bases respectively, with 11 bases between them. CDR3 size: 13 residues. Per germline, CDR1 SNHLY and CDR2 FYNNEI. The chain's CDR3 is CASSDRGSDGYTF. CDR3 sequence (DNA): TGTGCCAGCAGTGACAGGGGATCGGATGGCTACACCTTC.

This chain links TRBV4-2 with TRBJ2-7, with 8 nucleotides matching TRBD2. Germline CDR1 and CDR2: LGHNA and YNFKEQ. This CDR3 has 14 amino acids. Losses at the gene ends were 4 bases for V and 7 bases for J; bases not matched to a gene: 9. The CDR3 DNA reads TGTGCCAGCAGCCCTTCCCCCGGGACTAGGGAGCAGTACTTC. Its translation is CASSPSPGTREQYF.

The count of this clone is one. This chain links TRBV7-6 with TRBJ2-5, with 8 nucleotides matching TRBD1. CDR1 is SGHVS, CDR2 FNYEAQ, per germline. V dropped 5 bases and J dropped 5; count of bases not matched to a gene: 10. The CDR3 sequence is 15 residues long. This chain's CDR3 is CASSPGQVPTETQYF. The CDR3 DNA follows: TGTGCCAGCAGCCCGGGACAGGTTCCGACGGAGACCCAGTACTTC.

The rearrangement links TRBV15 to TRBJ2-5, with TRBD1 as a possible D gene (5 bases). V was cut by 4 bases and J by 1 base, with 7 bases left in between. Germline V gene lookup returns CDR1 LNHNV and CDR2 YYDKDF (reference sequence). This CDR3 is 13 amino acids long. The chain's CDR3 is CATSKGFQETQYF. DNA for the CDR3: TGTGCCACCAGCAAGGGGTTCCAAGAGACCCAGTACTTC.

This chain links TRBV7-3 with TRBJ2-1; 14 nucleotides agree with TRBD2. Germline assignment: CDR1 SGHTA and CDR2 FQGTGA. This CDR3 comprises 16 residues. V trimming: 5 bases; J trimming: 6 bases; junction bases outside the gene matches: 6. This CDR3 is CASSQTGTSGGNEQFF. As DNA, the CDR3 is TGTGCCAGCAGCCAGACCGGGACTAGCGGGGGCAATGAGCAGTTCTTC. Based on the CDR3 plus reference TRBV7-3 and TRBJ2-1, the full variable domain is GAGVSQTPSNKVTEKGKYVELRCDPISGHTALYWYRQSLGQGPEFLIYFQGTGAADDSGLPNDRFFAVRPEGSVSTLKIQRTERGDSAVYLCASSQTGTSGGNEQFFGPGTRLTVL.

This clone was recorded only once. The chain is built from TRBV7-9 and TRBJ2-5; 10 positions match TRBD1. In germline, CDR1 is SEHNR, CDR2 FQNEAQ (reference sequence). Trimming took 6 bases from V and 3 from J; bases not matched to a gene: 13. The CDR3 length is 17 residues. For the CDR3, the DNA is TGTGCCAGCAGTTTCACGGGGACAGGGGTAATCAAAGAGACCCAGTACTTC. It specifies CASSFTGTGVIKETQYF.

CDR3 in DNA: TGCGCCAGCAGCTTGGGGAGCGGCGGAGTTCACGAGCAGTACTTC. Residues: CASSLGSGGVHEQYF. The chain links TRBV5-1 to TRBJ2-7; possibly TRBD2 for D (5 bases). V was clipped by 0 bases and J by 5 bases, with 15 bases between them. The CDR3 spans 15 residues. Germline lookup yields CDR1 SGHRS and CDR2 YFSETQ.

The chain uses TRBV7-2 and TRBJ2-3, with D unresolved. V dropped 5 bases and J dropped 5 bases, with 11 bases sitting between them. Germline CDR1 reads SGHTA; CDR2 reads FQGNSA. The CDR3 contains 13 residues. CDR3 residues: CASSPSYGDTQYF. In DNA form, the CDR3 reads TGTGCCAGCAGCCCCTCCTATGGAGATACGCAGTATTTT.

The rearrangement joins TRBV21-1 to TRBJ2-2; the table's D call, TRBD1, has no DNA check behind it. TRBV21-1 is assigned pseudogene status. CDR3 length: 15 amino acids. The CDR3 bases are TGTGCCAGCAGACTCCGAAGGGGTGGCACCGGGGAGCTGTTTTTT. This translates into CASRLRRGGTGELFF.

The chain links TRBV13 to TRBJ2-3; D may be TRBD2 (7 bases). Germline V gene data show CDR1 as PRHDT and CDR2 as FYEKMQ (reference sequence). Trimming cost V 8 bases and J 4 bases, with 13 bases left between them. This CDR3 region has 13 residues. The CDR3 nucleotides are TGTGCCAGCTCAGAAGGGGGGGCAGATACGCAGTATTTT. It is translated as CASSEGGADTQYF.

This clone was counted a single time. This chain joins TRBV25-1 and TRBJ1-1; D remains ambiguous. The CDR3 spans 13 residues. The V end was cut by 8 bases, the J end by 4 bases, with 14 bases between. From germline, CDR1 is MGHDK and CDR2 SYGVNS. The CDR3 DNA reads TGTGCCAGCTCCCTCGGCGGTGGCACTGAAGCTTTCTTT. Amino acid sequence: CASSLGGGTEAFF.

The V and J genes are TRBV19 and TRBJ2-7; 7 positions match TRBD1. The J segment lost 3 bases and the V segment lost 5 bases, leaving 10 bases of the junction unmatched. The CDR3 has 15 residues. The V gene's germline CDR1 is LNHDA and CDR2 SQIVND (reference sequence). The CDR3 region is CASSETGTAIYEQYV. The CDR3, as DNA: TGTGCCAGTAGTGAGACCGGGACAGCGATCTACGAGCAGTACGTC.

Only one count was recorded for this clone. The rearrangement links TRBV7-3 to TRBJ2-5; D remains unclear. In germline, CDR1 is SGHTA, CDR2 FQGTGA. The CDR3 is 13 amino acids. With 0 bases removed from V and 5 bases from J, the gap between germline ends came to 7 bases. The DNA of the CDR3 is TGTGCCAGCAGCTTAACAGGGTACGAGACCCAGTACTTC. Protein sequence: CASSLTGYETQYF.

This sequence joins TRBV5-1 and TRBJ2-3, with D possibly matching TRBD1 (5 bases). Germline V lookup: CDR1 SGHRS, CDR2 YFSETQ. The CDR3 sequence is 15 residues long. Trimming removed 0 bases at V and 2 bases at J, with 10 bases between. Here the CDR3 reads CASSLGAGHTDTQYF. In DNA, the CDR3 is TGCGCCAGCAGCTTGGGAGCAGGGCACACAGATACGCAGTATTTT.

The V call is TRBV4-1, the J call TRBJ1-4, with no clear D. The V end was cut by 1 base, the J end by 7 bases, with 4 bases between. The germline V gene encodes CDR1 MGHRA and CDR2 YSYEKL. The CDR3 length is 12 residues. In DNA, the CDR3 is TGCGCCAGCAGCCAAGCGGCTGAAAAACTGTTTTTT. Its translation is CASSQAAEKLFF.

Regarding this clone: Germline is not matched at one junction end, which may reflect a read error. This chain links TRBV5-6 with TRBJ2-2; 12 bases are a match to TRBD2. This CDR3 region has 17 residues. Germline lookup yields CDR1 SGHDT and CDR2 YYEEEE. CDR3 bases: TGTGCCAGCACCTTGACTAGCGGGAGTACGAACACCGGGGAGCTGTTTTTT. Its protein product is CASTLTSGSTNTGELFF. Together with reference TRBV5-6 and TRBJ2-2, the CDR3 gives the full variable domain: DAGVTQSPTHLIKTRGQQVTLRCSPKSGHDTVSWYQQALGQGPQFIFQYYEEEERQRGNFPDRFSGHQFPNYSSELNVNALLLGDSALYLCASTLTSGSTNTGELFFGEGSRLTVL.

The chain carries TRBV29-1 and TRBJ1-1, with D perhaps TRBD1 (6 bases). Per the germline V gene, CDR1 is SQVTM and CDR2 is ANQGSEA. Trimming stripped 5 bases from V and 6 bases from J, with 16 bases between. This CDR3 comprises 13 residues. CDR3 region: CSVIMQGKAEAFF. CDR3 in DNA: TGCAGCGTTATTATGCAGGGGAAAGCTGAAGCTTTCTTT.

This sequence joins TRBV14 and TRBJ2-2, with no clear D. Germline CDR1 SGHDN, CDR2 FVKESK. This CDR3 contains 16 residues. V lost 3 bases, J lost 4 bases, and 15 bases lay in between. CDR3 residues: CASSQGYPSSTGELFF. CDR3 DNA sequence: TGTGCCAGCAGCCAGGGTTACCCTTCCAGCACCGGGGAGCTGTTTTTT.

The chain uses TRBV19 and TRBJ2-1; the D call may be TRBD1 or TRBD2 (5 bases each). The CDR3 is 15 residues long. V was clipped by 6 bases and J by 3 bases, with 15 bases between them. Germline assignment: CDR1 LNHDA and CDR2 SQIVND (reference sequence). The CDR3 bases are TGTGCCAGTAGACAGGAAGCGGCCTTCTACAATGAGCAGTTCTTC. This encodes CASRQEAAFYNEQFF.

In its sample, this clone was seen once. This chain joins TRBV6-6 and TRBJ1-4; the match to TRBD1 covers 7 bases. Germline values: CDR1 MNHNY, CDR2 SVGAGI (reference sequence). V shed 8 bases and J 7 bases; nucleotides not matched to a gene: 16. CDR3 size: 16 residues. CDR3 DNA: TGTGCCAGCCGCCGACAGGGAAGCTTGAGTGGTGAAAAACTGTTTTTT. Its translation: CASRRQGSLSGEKLFF.

This clone showed up just once. This chain links TRBV11-3 with TRBJ2-2; TRBD1 matches 7 bases. The ends lost 0 bases at V and 3 bases at J; junction bases unmatched: 4. Germline-derived CDR1 and CDR2 are SGHNT and YENEEA. The CDR3 consists of 16 residues. CDR3 in amino acids: CASSLDGTAHTGELFF. CDR3 sequence (DNA): TGTGCCAGCAGCTTAGATGGGACAGCCCACACCGGGGAGCTGTTTTTT.